This TCR beta chain was sequenced for a study of T cells after yellow fever vaccination. Study findings and constraints: From the bulk population, abundant clonotypes could contaminate and appear within FACS-sorted repertoires. Few clonotypes appeared in both CD4 and CD8 compartments. Once the booster was given, most primary-vaccination clones reappeared, at about 96% for CD4 and more than 85% for CD8.

The 5'RACE template-switching step produced TCR cDNA and added a universal primer site and UMIs. TCRdb re-called the 5' RACE reads through MiXCR, storing one row per CDR3 protein. The sample includes a few hundred thousand distinct CDR3 sequences, around 10% of them seen just once. This clonotype has more than one count but fewer than ten. Its specificity is not known. The receptor was isolated from a young man who received the YFV17D yellow fever vaccine. The sample in question was CD4+ T cells sorted from PBMCs, obtained 5 days after the yellow fever booster vaccination.

Written as DNA, the CDR3 is TGCAGTGCCGCGGGGGGGCGGACCGGGGAGCTGTTTTTT. Translated, it gives CSAAGGRTGELFF. The chain couples TRBV20-1 to TRBJ2-2; the match to TRBD2 covers 9 bases. This CDR3 has 13 residues. The germline CDR1 and CDR2 sequences are DFQATT and SNEGSKA (reference sequence). The V gene end was trimmed by 6 bases and the J gene end by 5 bases; junction bases not matched to a gene: 4.